These 22 T cell receptor beta chains were all obtained from the same sample, sequenced in a study of cytomegalovirus exposure and HLA in healthy donors. Amplification used 60 Vbeta primers and 13 Jbeta primers. Generated by immunoSEQ multiplex PCR, the TCRdb table keeps only in-frame clones and is missing some. Altogether around 150,000 clones are present, more than 60% being singletons, with the ten largest covering about 9.4%. Sequenced material: PBMCs. The source of these receptors is a man younger than 45 in good health and CMV-seropositive.

V gene TRBV12-2 combines with J gene TRBJ2-7; TRBD2 is the table's D call and was not checked against the DNA. TRBV12-2 is a pseudogene. The CDR3 has 18 residues. The CDR3, as DNA: TGTGCAAGTCGCTGGAAAACCGGGACTAGCGGGAGGACCTACGAGCAGTACTTC. Protein sequence: CASRWKTGTSGRTYEQYF.

The V and J genes are TRBV18 and TRBJ2-7, with 7 bases that match TRBD1. This CDR3 is 15 amino acids long. V lost 2 bases, J lost 0 bases, and 4 bases stayed unmatched. CDR1 KGHSH and CDR2 LQKENI come from the germline V gene. DNA for the CDR3: TGTGCCAGCTCACCAGCCCAGGGGGTCTCCTACGAGCAGTACTTC. Translating gives CASSPAQGVSYEQYF.

This sequence joins TRBV27 and TRBJ2-1; no clear D. V was pared by 2 bases and J by 7 bases, with 15 bases between. The CDR3 has 15 amino acids. Germline V gene data show CDR1 as MNHEY and CDR2 as SMNVEV (reference sequence). The CDR3 sequence is CASSLKQIFRNEQFF. Written as DNA, the CDR3 is TGTGCCAGCAGTTTAAAACAGATCTTTAGGAATGAGCAGTTCTTC.

The rearrangement uses TRBV18 and TRBJ2-7; weak D call: TRBD2 (6 bases). This CDR3 has 13 amino acids. Trimming left V 4 bases short and J 5 bases short, with 12 bases between. Germline V gene data show CDR1 as KGHSH and CDR2 as LQKENI. The CDR3: CASSLGTLDEQYF. As DNA, the CDR3 is TGTGCCAGCTCACTAGGGACTCTGGACGAGCAGTACTTC. The whole variable domain, remainder taken from reference TRBV18 and TRBJ2-7, is NAGVMQNPRHLVRRRGQEARLRCSPMKGHSHVYWYRQLPEEGLKFMVYLQKENIIDESGMPKERFSAEFPKEGPSILRIQQVVRGDSAAYFCASSLGTLDEQYFGPGTRLTVT.

The J gene is TRBJ2-3, the V gene TRBV7-2, with TRBD2 identical over 9 bases. Losses at the gene ends were 5 bases for V and 5 bases for J; bases not matched to a gene: 8. Per the germline V gene, CDR1 is SGHTA and CDR2 is FQGNSA. The CDR3 contains 15 residues. The CDR3 is CASSPGGGRVDTQYF. CDR3 bases: TGTGCCAGCAGCCCCGGGGGCGGGAGGGTAGATACGCAGTATTTT.

This clone was recorded a few times. This chain links TRBV2 with TRBJ1-5, with D possibly TRBD1 on 5 matching bases. Germline lookup yields CDR1 SNHLY and CDR2 FYNNEI. V lost 10 bases and J lost 0, with 10 bases in between. CDR3 length equals 13 residues. In DNA, the CDR3 is TGTGCCACCAGACAGTCTAGCAATCAGCCCCAGCATTTT. It encodes CATRQSSNQPQHF.

Written as DNA, the CDR3 is TGTGCCAGTAGTAGCGGGAGGGAGAACGAGCAGTACTTC. This translates into CASSSGRENEQYF. The chain carries TRBV19 and TRBJ2-7; 9 bases agree with TRBD2. The CDR3 is 13 amino acids. V lost 4 bases, J lost 5 bases, and 3 bases stayed unmatched. Per germline, CDR1 LNHDA and CDR2 SQIVND (reference sequence).

V gene TRBV5-1 combines with J gene TRBJ2-3; possibly TRBD1 for D (5 bases). This CDR3 contains 14 residues. Trimming removed 0 bases from V and 2 bases from J, with 7 bases in between. Germline CDR1 and CDR2: SGHRS and YFSETQ. CDR3 loop: CASSLGQTTDTQYF. CDR3 DNA: TGCGCCAGCAGCTTGGGACAGACCACAGATACGCAGTATTTT.

This chain connects TRBV5-1 to TRBJ2-5; 8 bases map to TRBD2. Looked up from germline, CDR1 is SGHRS and CDR2 is YFSETQ. Losses at the gene ends were 4 bases for V and 5 bases for J; bases not matched to a gene: 10. CDR3 length equals 15 residues. The CDR3 sequence is CASSPGGDLRETQYF. The CDR3, as DNA: TGCGCCAGCAGCCCCGGGGGGGACCTGCGGGAGACCCAGTACTTC.

The chain uses TRBV29-1 and TRBJ2-3; perhaps TRBD2 as D (5 bases). The CDR3 extends over 12 amino acids. Trimming left V 4 bases short and J 6 bases short, with 11 bases between. The germline CDR1 and CDR2 sequences are SQVTM and ANQGSEA. CDR3 region: CSVVREMDTQYF. In DNA, the CDR3 is TGCAGCGTTGTGAGGGAGATGGATACGCAGTATTTT.

The chain's CDR3 is CASKRGNNEQFF. The DNA of the CDR3 is TGCGCCAGCAAGCGGGGGAACAATGAGCAGTTCTTC. The chain employs TRBV5-1 and TRBJ2-1, with 8 bases aligning to TRBD2. The ends lost 6 bases at V and 5 bases at J; junction bases unmatched: 1. Per germline, CDR1 SGHRS and CDR2 YFSETQ. The CDR3 is 12 amino acids.

The gene calls are TRBV5-1 and TRBJ1-4; 9 nucleotides align to TRBD1. Germline V gives CDR1 SGHRS, CDR2 YFSETQ. Trimming took 4 bases from V and 8 from J; bases not matched to a gene: 6. The CDR3 spans 14 residues. CDR3 protein: CASSPDRGWEKLFF. In nucleotides, the CDR3 is TGCGCCAGCAGCCCGGACAGGGGTTGGGAAAAACTGTTTTTT. Filled out from reference TRBV5-1 and TRBJ1-4, the complete variable domain reads KAGVTQTPRYLIKTRGQQVTLSCSPISGHRSVSWYQQTPGQGLQFLFEYFSETQRNKGNFPGRFSGRQFSNSRSEMNVSTLELGDSALYLCASSPDRGWEKLFFGSGTQLSVL.

V usage is TRBV29-1 and J usage is TRBJ1-5; 8 positions agree with TRBD1. This CDR3 contains 13 residues. The V gene end was trimmed by 6 bases and the J gene end by 7 bases; junction bases not matched to a gene: 8. Germline V gives CDR1 SQVTM, CDR2 ANQGSEA. In DNA, the CDR3 is TGCAGCGTGGCGGACAGGGAGTCACAGCCCCAGCATTTT. As protein: CSVADRESQPQHF.

The genes are TRBV4-2 and TRBJ1-3; D remains unclear. Trimming pared 5 bases from V and 3 bases from J, leaving 20 bases between. Germline V gene lookup returns CDR1 LGHNA and CDR2 YNFKEQ. The CDR3 runs to 17 residues. The CDR3 coding sequence is TGTGCCAGCAGCGCTTCCTCTTATTCTAAATATGGAAACACCATATATTTT. The encoded protein is CASSASSYSKYGNTIYF.

There are a few counts of this clone. CDR3 bases: TGTGCTAGTGGTACAACACTAGCGGGAATTCCAGAGACCCAGTACTTC. It codes for CASGTTLAGIPETQYF. V is TRBV12-5 and J is TRBJ2-5; 10 bases are a match to TRBD2. CDR3 length: 16 residues. Germline V gives CDR1 LGHNT, CDR2 FRNRAP. The trim removed 5 bases at V and 4 bases at J, leaving 10 bases unmatched.

This clone was observed a few times. This chain uses TRBV27 with TRBJ1-2; tentative D call: TRBD1 (6 bases). Germline values: CDR1 MNHEY, CDR2 SMNVEV (reference sequence). Trimming left V 0 bases short and J 4 bases short, with 9 bases between. This CDR3 region has 14 residues. CDR3 bases: TGTGCCAGCAGTTTATCGGGACAACTCTATGGCTACACCTTC. Amino acid sequence: CASSLSGQLYGYTF.

The genes are TRBV9 and TRBJ1-3; no definite D call. The CDR3 has 15 amino acids. V lost 0 bases and J 0 bases, leaving 7 bases between the germline ends. Germline V lookup: CDR1 SGDLS, CDR2 YYNGEE. CDR3 residues: CASSVELSSGNTIYF. The DNA of the CDR3 is TGTGCCAGCAGCGTAGAACTGAGCTCTGGAAACACCATATATTTT.

The J gene is TRBJ2-7, the V gene TRBV7-9; possibly TRBD2 for D (5 bases). The CDR3 totals 12 residues. V lost 2 bases, J lost 6 bases, and 8 bases lay in between. Germline CDR1 and CDR2: SEHNR and FQNEAQ (reference sequence). The CDR3: CASSLLAFEQYF. The CDR3 DNA is TGTGCCAGCAGCTTACTAGCCTTCGAGCAGTACTTC.

This clone was seen more than once but under ten times. The rearrangement uses TRBV29-1 and TRBJ1-2; 11 bases line up with TRBD1. Germline CDR1 is SQVTM and CDR2 is ANQGSEA. With V trimmed by 6 bases and J by 7 bases, 4 bases remained unmatched. The CDR3 is made up of 12 amino acids. The CDR3 protein is CSVGQGVGGYTF. Written as DNA, the CDR3 is TGCAGCGTGGGACAGGGGGTCGGTGGCTACACCTTC.

There are a few counts of this clone. V and J are TRBV29-1 and TRBJ1-1; 9 nucleotides match TRBD1. Germline CDR1 is SQVTM and CDR2 is ANQGSEA. The CDR3 is 12 amino acids. V lost 4 bases and J lost 8; bases outside the gene matches: 5. The CDR3 is CSVVIQGAEAFF. The CDR3 DNA is TGCAGCGTTGTCATACAGGGGGCGGAAGCTTTCTTT.

The genes are TRBV9 and TRBJ2-5; D is uncertain. The V end lost 0 bases, the J end lost 2 bases, and 8 bases lay between the germline ends. The CDR3 sequence is 14 residues long. CDR1 and CDR2 (germline): SGDLS, YYNGEE. As DNA, the CDR3 is TGTGCCAGCAGCGTAGGTGTACAGCAAGAGACCCAGTACTTC. This codes for CASSVGVQQETQYF.

The chain uses TRBV19 and TRBJ2-2; 7 nucleotides agree with TRBD1. The V segment lost 3 bases and the J segment 0 bases; nucleotides outside the gene matches: 1. The germline V gene encodes CDR1 LNHDA and CDR2 SQIVND (reference sequence). The CDR3 is made up of 15 amino acids. CDR3 residues: CASSIGTANTGELFF. The CDR3 DNA sequence: TGTGCCAGTAGTATCGGGACAGCGAACACCGGGGAGCTGTTTTTT.